This TCR beta chain derives from a study of T-cell memory formation after mild COVID-19. In the study overall: Largely donor-specific TCR clusters were found.

There are 15 residues in the CDR3. Germline V lookup: CDR1 MNHEY, CDR2 SMNVEV (reference sequence). Between the trimmed V and J ends, which lost 0 bases and 1 base, there was a span of 9 bases. Study-level results: Contracting CD8+ clones were enriched in EMRA, CD4+ mainly in CM and EM. Detection of some responders pre-infection suggested pre-existing cross-reactive memory T cells participated.

Comment on this clonotype: Its specificity is unknown.

Barcoded TCR alpha and TCR beta cDNA libraries with UMIs came from 5'RACE using constant-segment primers. Via MiXCR, TCRdb re-called the 5' RACE reads, giving one row per CDR3 protein. The table has fewer than 300,000 distinct CDR3 sequences, approximately 15% seen once. The V gene is TRBV27, the J gene TRBJ1-1, with D possibly being TRBD1 (6 bases). The clonotype originates from a man in his late teens or twenties who had mild COVID-19 (a few samples of this study predate the infection). Cell type and time point are not known. Sequences were obtained from PBMCs or a T cell subset sorted from them (not recorded which). CDR3 sequence: CASSLSGAGNTEAFF. The CDR3 nucleotides read TGTGCCAGCAGTTTATCGGGGGCGGGGAACACTGAAGCTTTCTTT.